What follows are 28 T cell receptor beta chains derived from one specimen sequenced in a study of cytomegalovirus exposure and HLA in healthy donors. Profiled with immunoSEQ multiplex PCR; TCRdb holds only in-frame clones, not every one. The sample carries around 300,000 clones, 88% recorded once. The sample was PBMCs. The receptors were sampled from a man aged 30 to 39 in good health and CMV-seronegative.

The chain combines TRBV2 with TRBJ2-2, with 9 bases fitting TRBD2. CDR3 size: 15 residues. Looked up from germline, CDR1 is SNHLY and CDR2 is FYNNEI. The V and J ends lost 8 bases and 3 bases, in that order; junction bases with no gene match: 7. The CDR3 coding sequence is TGTGCCAGCGCGCCTAGCGGGGTTTACACCGGGGAGCTGTTTTTT. It translates to CASAPSGVYTGELFF.

The chain couples TRBV6-1 to TRBJ1-1, with TRBD1 as a possible D gene (5 bases). The CDR3 sequence is 11 residues long. V shed 3 bases and J shed 11 bases, with 10 bases lying between them. The germline gives CDR1 MNHNS, CDR2 SASEGT. CDR3 sequence (DNA): TGTGCCAGCAGTGAGTGGGGGGGGGCTTTCTTT. Its protein is CASSEWGGAFF.

The genes are TRBV5-1 and TRBJ1-1, with D tentatively TRBD1 (6 bases). Germline CDR1 and CDR2: SGHRS and YFSETQ. CDR3 size: 13 residues. V was trimmed by 4 bases and J by 6 bases, leaving 13 bases between them. DNA for the CDR3: TGCGCCAGCAGCACTCAGGGGTTGGCTGAAGCTTTCTTT. The encoded protein is CASSTQGLAEAFF.

This clone occurred once. J is TRBJ2-7 and V is TRBV5-1, with TRBD1 identical over 10 bases. V was clipped by 3 bases and J by 2 bases; unmatched bases: 8. Germline lookup yields CDR1 SGHRS and CDR2 YFSETQ. CDR3 length equals 16 residues. Written as DNA, the CDR3 is TGCGCCAGCAGCTCGGGACGGGACAGGGGTACCTACGAGCAGTACTTC. It specifies CASSSGRDRGTYEQYF.

CDR3 sequence (DNA): TGTGCCAGCAGCTTATGGGACACGGAACTTAACTATGGCTACACCTTC. Residues: CASSLWDTELNYGYTF. V usage is TRBV7-8 and J usage is TRBJ1-2; possibly TRBD1 for D (6 bases). The CDR3 totals 16 residues. Trimming took 2 bases from V and 1 from J, leaving 14 bases between them. Germline CDR1 and CDR2: SGHVS and FQNEAQ. The full variable domain, rest sourced from reference TRBV7-8 and TRBJ1-2, is GAGVSQSPRYKVAKRGQDVALRCDPISGHVSLFWYQQALGQGPEFLTYFQNEAQLDKSGLPSDRFFAERPEGSVSTLKIQRTQQEDSAVYLCASSLWDTELNYGYTFGSGTRLTVV.

The V and J genes are TRBV30 and TRBJ1-1; D is uncertain. Germline loops: CDR1 GTSNPN, CDR2 SVGIG (reference sequence). The CDR3 length is 13 residues. V was shortened by 5 bases and J by 1 base, with 11 bases between the two germline ends. The CDR3 is CAWSPGRNTEAFF. CDR3 nucleotides: TGTGCCTGGTCGCCGGGTCGGAACACTGAAGCTTTCTTT.

The chain has TRBV6-6 and TRBJ2-3; 9 bases agree with TRBD2. V lost 6 bases and J lost 5; bases outside the gene matches: 9. Germline CDR1 and CDR2: MNHNY and SVGAGI (reference sequence). This CDR3 region has 15 residues. CDR3 amino acids: CASRQSGGRGDTQYF. CDR3 DNA: TGTGCCAGCAGGCAAAGCGGGGGGCGAGGAGATACGCAGTATTTT.

The chain links TRBV5-6 to TRBJ2-1, with D perhaps matching TRBD1 (6 bases). Germline V CDR1 and CDR2: SGHDT, YYEEEE. V lost 4 bases and J 5 bases, leaving 19 bases between the germline ends. This CDR3 region has 16 residues. CDR3 region: CASSNLDRRSDNEQFF. The CDR3 DNA follows: TGTGCCAGCAGCAACCTCGACAGGAGATCGGACAATGAGCAGTTCTTC.

The chain couples TRBV5-1 to TRBJ2-7; TRBD1 aligns across 8 bases. CDR3 length: 14 amino acids. The V segment lost 6 bases and the J segment 6 bases; nucleotides outside the gene matches: 11. Germline-derived CDR1 and CDR2 are SGHRS and YFSETQ. The CDR3 loop is CASTRYRGSAEQYF. CDR3 sequence (DNA): TGCGCCAGCACCCGATACAGGGGGTCGGCCGAGCAGTACTTC.

The V gene is TRBV6-6, the J gene TRBJ1-2; the D is unclear. This CDR3 is built from 14 residues. Between the trimmed V and J ends, which lost 0 bases and 0 bases, there was a span of 5 bases. CDR1 is MNHNY, CDR2 SVGAGI, per germline (reference sequence). In DNA form, the CDR3 reads TGTGCCAGCAGTTACTCCCAGACTAACTATGGCTACACCTTC. Translated: CASSYSQTNYGYTF.

The chain is built from TRBV5-6 and TRBJ1-1; D is unresolved. Trimming stripped 1 base from V and 8 bases from J, with 6 bases between. CDR1 and CDR2 from the germline V gene are SGHDT and YYEEEE. The CDR3 consists of 11 residues. The chain's CDR3 is CASSLQNEAFF. The CDR3 region has the DNA TGTGCCAGCAGCTTGCAGAACGAAGCTTTCTTT.

The chain links TRBV28 to TRBJ1-2; D remains ambiguous. Germline V gives CDR1 MDHEN, CDR2 SYDVKM. The CDR3 runs 11 residues. Trimming shortened V by 5 bases and J by 7 bases, and 8 bases separated the two germline ends. The CDR3 region is CASSQLGGYTF. CDR3 DNA: TGTGCCAGCAGTCAACTTGGTGGCTACACCTTC.

This chain links TRBV9 with TRBJ2-1, with TRBD2 matching over 12 bases. V trimming: 0 bases; J trimming: 9 bases; junction bases outside the gene matches: 1. Germline V lookup: CDR1 SGDLS, CDR2 YYNGEE. The CDR3 totals 14 residues. The CDR3: CASSVELAGGEQFF. In DNA form, the CDR3 reads TGTGCCAGCAGCGTAGAACTAGCGGGGGGTGAGCAGTTCTTC.

A single count supports this clone. The chain couples TRBV18 to TRBJ2-7; 7 nucleotides line up with TRBD2. The V and J ends lost 1 base and 3 bases, in that order; junction bases with no gene match: 3. Germline V gene data show CDR1 as KGHSH and CDR2 as LQKENI. The CDR3 totals 14 residues. The DNA of the CDR3 is TGTGCCAGCTCACCACGGGGGGACTACTACGAGCAGTACTTC. It yields the protein CASSPRGDYYEQYF.

J is TRBJ1-2 and V is TRBV2; D is unresolved. Trimming took 8 bases from V and 5 from J, leaving 21 bases between them. The CDR3 runs to 15 residues. CDR1 and CDR2 from the germline V gene are SNHLY and FYNNEI. The CDR3 DNA follows: TGTGCCAGCCGCAAGGAGGCAGACACAGCTTATGGCTACACCTTC. Translated: CASRKEADTAYGYTF. The whole variable domain, remainder taken from reference TRBV2 and TRBJ1-2, is EPEVTQTPSHQVTQMGQEVILRCVPISNHLYFYWYRQILGQKVEFLVSFYNNEISEKSEIFDDQFSVERPDGSNFTLKIRSTKLEDSAMYFCASRKEADTAYGYTFGSGTRLTVV.

The CDR3 DNA reads as TGTGCCAGCAGCGGACAGGTCTACGAGCAGTACTTC. This sequence encodes CASSGQVYEQYF. V gene TRBV28 combines with J gene TRBJ2-7; 7 nucleotides agree with TRBD1. CDR1 is MDHEN and CDR2 is SYDVKM in the germline V gene. V lost 6 bases and J lost 3; bases outside the gene matches: 2. The CDR3 is 12 residues long.

The V call is TRBV15, the J call TRBJ2-3; D not certain. The CDR3 length is 14 residues. Trimming took off 1 base at V and 4 bases at J, with 9 bases between the two ends. Germline-derived CDR1 and CDR2 are LNHNV and YYDKDF (reference sequence). CDR3 residues: CATSRAGNADTQYF. The CDR3, as DNA: TGTGCCACCAGCAGAGCGGGTAACGCAGATACGCAGTATTTT.

This chain links TRBV6-5 with TRBJ1-1; 7 bases align to TRBD1. J lost 1 base, V lost 0 bases, and 5 bases had no gene match. Germline CDR1 MNHEY, CDR2 SVGAGI. The CDR3 runs to 16 residues. The CDR3 bases are TGTGCCAGCAGTTACTCGCGGACAGGTGGGAACACTGAAGCTTTCTTT. Translation gives CASSYSRTGGNTEAFF.

The chain carries TRBV19 and TRBJ2-7; 8 nucleotides line up with TRBD1. Germline CDR1 is LNHDA and CDR2 is SQIVND (reference sequence). This CDR3 has 15 residues. V shed 3 bases and J 3 bases; nucleotides not matched to a gene: 7. CDR3 loop: CASSIGDRGFYEQYF. Written as DNA, the CDR3 is TGTGCCAGTAGTATTGGAGACAGGGGCTTCTACGAGCAGTACTTC.

In this sample, this clone turned up a few times. V and J are TRBV6-6 and TRBJ2-7, with 8 bases that match TRBD2. The V gene end was trimmed by 0 bases and the J gene end by 12 bases; junction bases not matched to a gene: 10. CDR1 is MNHNY and CDR2 is SVGAGI in the germline V gene (reference sequence). The length of the CDR3 is 14 residues. CDR3 bases: TGTGCCAGCAGTTACTCGGATTTGGCGGGGGGCTCGTACTTC. Its translation: CASSYSDLAGGSYF.

This chain links TRBV10-1 with TRBJ2-1, with 9 bases lining up with TRBD2. The CDR3 runs 15 residues. Per germline, CDR1 WNHNN and CDR2 SYGVQD (reference sequence). The V gene end was trimmed by 3 bases and the J gene end by 9 bases; junction bases not matched to a gene: 9. This CDR3 is CASSDPGGGAVEQFF. The CDR3 DNA reads as TGCGCCAGCAGTGATCCTGGCGGGGGGGCAGTTGAGCAGTTCTTC.

This clone was recorded a few times. The CDR3 region has the DNA TGTGCCAGCAGCAACAGGGGGCGCGAAGCTTTCTTT. It codes for CASSNRGREAFF. The J gene is TRBJ1-1, the V gene TRBV6-5, with 9 nucleotides matching TRBD1. The CDR3 sequence is 12 residues long. V dropped 6 bases and J dropped 8; count of bases not matched to a gene: 4. CDR1 is MNHEY, CDR2 SVGAGI, per germline.

The rearrangement joins TRBV2 to TRBJ1-2; the D gene is possibly TRBD1 (5 bases). The germline V gene encodes CDR1 SNHLY and CDR2 FYNNEI. Between the trimmed V and J ends, which lost 7 bases and 2 bases, there was a span of 14 bases. The CDR3 length is 14 residues. The CDR3 bases are TGTGCCAGCATGGGTGGGGCGGGGAACTATGGCTACACCTTC. This sequence encodes CASMGGAGNYGYTF.

This clone was seen more than once but under ten times. This sequence joins TRBV19 and TRBJ1-1; D might be TRBD1 (5 bases). The germline V gene has CDR1 LNHDA and CDR2 SQIVND (reference sequence). Deletions cut 6 bases from V and 0 bases from J, with 11 bases between. There are 14 residues in the CDR3. Here the CDR3 reads CASSVDRLNTEAFF. The CDR3 DNA reads TGTGCCAGTAGCGTAGACAGACTGAACACTGAAGCTTTCTTT.

This chain joins TRBV5-1 and TRBJ1-4; tentatively, D is TRBD1 (6 bases). V lost 4 bases and J 4 bases, leaving 14 bases between the germline ends. In germline, CDR1 is SGHRS, CDR2 YFSETQ. CDR3 size: 15 residues. This CDR3 reads CASSGADRINEKLFF. The CDR3 nucleotides are TGCGCCAGCAGCGGGGCGGACAGAATTAATGAAAAACTGTTTTTT.

The V call is TRBV2, the J call TRBJ2-7; D uncertain. The CDR3 is 13 amino acids. Deletions cut 3 bases from V and 5 bases from J, with 11 bases between. Germline V gives CDR1 SNHLY, CDR2 FYNNEI. The CDR3 loop is CASSDTRRDEQYF. In nucleotides, the CDR3 is TGTGCCAGCAGTGATACCCGACGGGACGAGCAGTACTTC.

J is TRBJ1-1 and V is TRBV10-2; 7 bases are shared with TRBD1. Trimming at V came to 6 bases and at J to 5 bases, leaving 6 bases not matched to a gene. The CDR3 runs 13 residues. Germline V gives CDR1 WSHSY, CDR2 SAAADI. Here the CDR3 DNA reads TGCGCCAGCAGACCAGACAGGGCGACTGAAGCTTTCTTT. Residues: CASRPDRATEAFF.

The V call is TRBV27, the J call TRBJ2-3, with 7 bases aligning to TRBD2. This CDR3 region has 16 residues. The ends lost 5 bases at V and 3 bases at J; junction bases unmatched: 11. From germline, CDR1 is MNHEY and CDR2 SMNVEV (reference sequence). CDR3 in DNA: TGTGCCAGCAGTCCATATGGGACTACTGAAACAGATACGCAGTATTTT. It translates to CASSPYGTTETDTQYF.